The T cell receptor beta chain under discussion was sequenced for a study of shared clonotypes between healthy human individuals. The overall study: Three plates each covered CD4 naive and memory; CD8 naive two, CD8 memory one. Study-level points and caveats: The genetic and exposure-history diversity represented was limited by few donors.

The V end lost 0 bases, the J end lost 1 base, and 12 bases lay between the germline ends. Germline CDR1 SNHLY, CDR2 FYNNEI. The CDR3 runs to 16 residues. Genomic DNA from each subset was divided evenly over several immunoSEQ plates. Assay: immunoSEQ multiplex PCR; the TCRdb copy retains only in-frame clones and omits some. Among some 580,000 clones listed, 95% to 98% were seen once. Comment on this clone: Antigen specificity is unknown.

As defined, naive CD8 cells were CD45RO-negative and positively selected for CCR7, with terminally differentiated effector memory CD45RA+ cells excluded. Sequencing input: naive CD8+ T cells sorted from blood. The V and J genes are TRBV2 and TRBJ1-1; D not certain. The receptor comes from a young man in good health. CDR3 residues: CASSEAQTSGNTEAFF. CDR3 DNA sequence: TGTGCCAGCAGTGAAGCACAGACAAGTGGGAACACTGAAGCTTTCTTT.